Listed below are T cell receptor beta chains from one sample, sequenced in a study of shared clonotypes between healthy human individuals. Using immunoSEQ multiplex PCR, the repertoire was profiled, and TCRdb retains in-frame clones only, with some absent. The data contain some 2.1 million clones, roughly 95% of them singletons. Sample: naive CD8+ T cells from PBMCs. The receptors were sampled from a man between 18 and 35 years old in good health. Some clones in this sample may be carry-over from other donors' samples. Both conserved end residues are part of each CDR3. Fields, in order: CDR3 DNA, CDR3 protein, D gene, V gene, J gene, clone size. D genes are given only for firm matches. Clone sizes are given selectively: once, few, many, or a class where the clone is expanded.

TGTGCCAGCAGCGTAGCTGGAGCGGGAGGGCCAAACGAGCAGTACTTC,CASSVAGAGGPNEQYF,TRBD2,TRBV9,TRBJ2-7,-
TGCAGCGAGGGAGGCGGAGGGAGCTCCTACAATGAGCAGTTCTTC,CSEGGGGSSYNEQFF,-,TRBV29-1,TRBJ2-1,once
TGTGCTAGTGGGGCCGGACAGGGTAGAAATCAGCCCCAGCATTTT,CASGAGQGRNQPQHF,TRBD1,TRBV12-5,TRBJ1-5,-
TGTGCCAGCAGCCCCGACAGTCTCCACGAGCAGTACTTC,CASSPDSLHEQYF,-,TRBV7-9,TRBJ2-7,-
TGTGCCAGCAGTTTTGGGACACGCTCCTACAATGAGCAGTTCTTC,CASSFGTRSYNEQFF,-,TRBV27,TRBJ2-1,once
TGTGCCTGGAGCCCTAGCGGGAGACTGTACGAGCAGTACTTC,CAWSPSGRLYEQYF,TRBD2,TRBV30,TRBJ2-7,-
TGTGCCAGCAGAACTCCCCGACAGGGACACGAGCAGTACTTC,CASRTPRQGHEQYF,TRBD1,TRBV27,TRBJ2-7,-
TGTGCCAGCAGTGGGGAGATTAACACAGATACGCAGTATTTT,CASSGEINTDTQYF,-,TRBV2,TRBJ2-3,-
TGTGCCAGCAGCGTAGGATGGGCGGAGAACACAGATACGCAGTATTTT,CASSVGWAENTDTQYF,-,TRBV9,TRBJ2-3,-
TGTGCCAGCAGTTCCCCCTCGTTGAGACTAGGTTCCGAGCAGTACTTC,CASSSPSLRLGSEQYF,-,TRBV27,TRBJ2-7,-
TGTGCCAGCAGCACCCATAGCGGACCCACAGATACGCAGTATTTT,CASSTHSGPTDTQYF,-,TRBV9,TRBJ2-3,-
TGTGCCAGCAGTCCCTGGGGAGGGAACTCCTACGAGCAGTACTTC,CASSPWGGNSYEQYF,TRBD2,TRBV27,TRBJ2-7,-
TGTGCCAGCAGCCACCGACAGGGTTTCGGTGGGACTGAAGCTTTCTTT,CASSHRQGFGGTEAFF,TRBD1,TRBV7-9,TRBJ1-1,-
TGTGCCATCAGTGGAGCCCGGACAGAAAACTACGAGCAGTACTTC,CAISGARTENYEQYF,-,TRBV10-3,TRBJ2-7,-
TGCGCCAGCAGCGCCCCAGGACTAGCCCCTCACAATGAGCAGTTCTTC,CASSAPGLAPHNEQFF,TRBD2,TRBV5-1,TRBJ2-1,-
TGCAGCGGACTGGCGGAGGGGGAGTACCAAGAGACCCAGTACTTC,CSGLAEGEYQETQYF,-,TRBV29-1,TRBJ2-5,-
TGTGCCAGCAGTCCACGGGACTACAACAATGAGCAGTTCTTC,CASSPRDYNNEQFF,TRBD2,TRBV6-9,TRBJ2-1,-
TGTGCCAGCAGTGAAGTGGGCAGGGATTCGACTGGCTACACCTTC,CASSEVGRDSTGYTF,-,TRBV2,TRBJ1-2,-
TGTGCCATCAGTGAGTCGCGGACTAATGAAAAACTGTTTTTT,CAISESRTNEKLFF,-,TRBV10-3,TRBJ1-4,-
TGCGCCAGCAGCTTGGCCAGGTACAATGAGCAGTTCTTC,CASSLARYNEQFF,-,TRBV5-1,TRBJ2-1,-